Listed below are T cell receptor beta chains from one sample, sequenced in a study of shared clonotypes between healthy human individuals. The data were produced by immunoSEQ multiplex PCR, yet TCRdb's version contains in-frame clones alone and is incomplete. The sample holds about half a million clones, roughly three quarters seen once. Sequenced input: PBMCs. The receptors were sampled from a woman aged 40 to 49 in good health. Some clones in this sample may be carry-over from other donors' samples. Both conserved end residues are part of each CDR3. Fields, in order: CDR3 DNA, CDR3 protein, clone size, D gene, J gene, V gene. D genes are given only for firm matches. Clone size is shown for a subset of rows, as once, few, many or a class of expanded clone.

TGTGCCTGGAGTGTACAAGAAAGGGGGCGCGGGGACACTGAAGCTTTCTTT,CAWSVQERGRGDTEAFF,-,TRBD1,TRBJ1-1,TRBV30
TGTGCCATCAGGGCGGGAGGGGCGGATGTGGCGAACACTGAAGCTTTCTTT,CAIRAGGADVANTEAFF,-,-,TRBJ1-1,TRBV10-3
TGTGCCAGCAGCGTAGTCCCCGAGTCCGAGCAGTACTTC,CASSVVPESEQYF,-,-,TRBJ2-7,TRBV9
TGTGCCAGCAGCTTAGACAGGGGGCCCTCCTACAATGAGCAGTTCTTC,CASSLDRGPSYNEQFF,-,TRBD1,TRBJ2-1,TRBV13
TGTGCCAGCAGTGAATGGCGGAGCGGAGAGACCCAGTACTTC,CASSEWRSGETQYF,-,-,TRBJ2-5,TRBV2
TGTGCCAGCTCACCATCCAGCTCCTACGAGCAGTACTTC,CASSPSSSYEQYF,-,-,TRBJ2-7,TRBV18
TGTGCCAGCAGGGCGGGGACAGCCCCCTACGAGCAGTACTTC,CASRAGTAPYEQYF,-,-,TRBJ2-7,TRBV27
TGCGCCAGCAGCCCACAGGGCCGCTACGAGCAGTACTTC,CASSPQGRYEQYF,-,-,TRBJ2-7,TRBV5-1
TGTGCCAGCAGTGAGGCACCGAGATCACTCACTGAAGCTTTCTTT,CASSEAPRSLTEAFF,-,-,TRBJ1-1,TRBV2
TGCGCCAGCAGCTTGGATCAGGGACACTACGAGCAGTACTTC,CASSLDQGHYEQYF,many,-,TRBJ2-7,TRBV5-1
TGTGCCAGCAGCTTAGGACAGGGGATCTCCTACGAGCAGTACTTC,CASSLGQGISYEQYF,-,TRBD1,TRBJ2-7,TRBV11-1
TGCGCCAGCAGTCAATCGTTGGGGACTAGCGAGACCCCGCTGTACGAGCAGTACTTC,CASSQSLGTSETPLYEQYF,-,TRBD2,TRBJ2-7,TRBV23-1
TGCAGCGTTTATCGCTTAGCGGGAGCCTCCTACAATGAGCAGTTCTTC,CSVYRLAGASYNEQFF,-,TRBD2,TRBJ2-1,TRBV29-1
TGTGCCGTAAGTAGGGCTACGAACACTGAAGCTTTCTTT,CAVSRATNTEAFF,-,-,TRBJ1-1,TRBV10-3
TGTGCCAGCAGAAAAGAGGGACAGGCCCACTACGAGCAGTACTTC,CASRKEGQAHYEQYF,-,TRBD1,TRBJ2-7,TRBV27
TGTGCCAGCAGTGAAAACAGACAAGAGACCCAGTACTTC,CASSENRQETQYF,-,-,TRBJ2-5,TRBV6-1
TGTGCCAGCAGCTTGGACAGGGAGTATGGCTACACCTTC,CASSLDREYGYTF,few,-,TRBJ1-2,TRBV5-4
TGTGCCACCAGCAGAGATTTAGGCGGTATTGCAACTAATGAAAAACTGTTTTTT,CATSRDLGGIATNEKLFF,-,-,TRBJ1-4,TRBV15
TGTGCCAGCAGCGCGAGAGCAGAAGAGACCCAGTACTTC,CASSARAEETQYF,-,-,TRBJ2-5,TRBV9
TGTGCCAGCAGCGGGGGCTTTAGGGAAAAACTGTTTTTT,CASSGGFREKLFF,few,-,TRBJ1-4,TRBV7-9
TGTGCCAGCAGCGTAGGGTCGGTGAGAACTGAAGCTTTCTTT,CASSVGSVRTEAFF,-,-,TRBJ1-1,TRBV9
TGTGCCAGCAGCCGAACAGGGGGCACCTCTGGAAACACCATATATTTT,CASSRTGGTSGNTIYF,-,TRBD1,TRBJ1-3,TRBV11-2
TGCGCCAGCAGCCAAGTTCGTAACACCGGGGAGCTGTTTTTT,CASSQVRNTGELFF,-,-,TRBJ2-2,TRBV4-1
TGTGCCACCAGCAGGATGACAGGGAGATACGAGCAGTACTTC,CATSRMTGRYEQYF,-,TRBD1,TRBJ2-7,TRBV15
TGTGCCAGCAGCTTATTATCCCAACGGGGCAATGAGCAGTTCTTC,CASSLLSQRGNEQFF,-,-,TRBJ2-1,TRBV7-6
TGCAGCACCGGCTCGGGGCACACTGAAGCTTTCTTT,CSTGSGHTEAFF,many,-,TRBJ1-1,TRBV29-1
TGTGCCAGCAGTTTTCGGGACGCCCCAGATACGCAGTATTTT,CASSFRDAPDTQYF,-,-,TRBJ2-3,TRBV28